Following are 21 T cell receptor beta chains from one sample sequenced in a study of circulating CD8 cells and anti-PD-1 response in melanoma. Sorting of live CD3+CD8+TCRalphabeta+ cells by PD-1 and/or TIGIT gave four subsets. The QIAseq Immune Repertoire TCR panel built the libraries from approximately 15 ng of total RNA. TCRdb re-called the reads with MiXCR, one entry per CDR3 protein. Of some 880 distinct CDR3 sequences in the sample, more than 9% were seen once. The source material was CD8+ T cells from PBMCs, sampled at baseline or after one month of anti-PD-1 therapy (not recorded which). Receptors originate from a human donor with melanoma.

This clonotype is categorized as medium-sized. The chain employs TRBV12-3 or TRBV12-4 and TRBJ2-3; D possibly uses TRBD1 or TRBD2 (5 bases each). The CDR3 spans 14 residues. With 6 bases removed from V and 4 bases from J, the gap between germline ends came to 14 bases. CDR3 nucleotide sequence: TGTGCCAGCAGCCCGGGACCGATCCCAGATACGCAGTATTTT. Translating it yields CASSPGPIPDTQYF.

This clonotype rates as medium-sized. CDR3 bases: TGTGCCAGCAGCGGGACAGGGTCTTGGGACACTGAAGCTTTCTTT. Its translation is CASSGTGSWDTEAFF. The chain recombines TRBV5-4 with TRBJ1-1, with 9 bases identical to TRBD1. CDR1 SGHNT and CDR2 YYREEE come from the germline V gene (reference sequence). The V segment lost 4 bases and the J segment 3 bases; nucleotides outside the gene matches: 7. There are 15 residues in the CDR3.

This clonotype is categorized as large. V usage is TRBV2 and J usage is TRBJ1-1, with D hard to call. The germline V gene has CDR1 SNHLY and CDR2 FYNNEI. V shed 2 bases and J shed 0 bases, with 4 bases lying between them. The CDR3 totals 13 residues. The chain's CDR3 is CASSELMNTEAFF. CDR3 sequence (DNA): TGTGCCAGCAGTGAACTCATGAACACTGAAGCTTTCTTT. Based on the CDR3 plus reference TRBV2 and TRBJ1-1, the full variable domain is EPEVTQTPSHQVTQMGQEVILRCVPISNHLYFYWYRQILGQKVEFLVSFYNNEISEKSEIFDDQFSVERPDGSNFTLKIRSTKLEDSAMYFCASSELMNTEAFFGQGTRLTVV.

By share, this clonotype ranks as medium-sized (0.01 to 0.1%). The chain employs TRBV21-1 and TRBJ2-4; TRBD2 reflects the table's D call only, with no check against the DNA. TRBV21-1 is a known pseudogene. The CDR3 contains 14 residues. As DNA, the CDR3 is TGTGCCAGCAGCAAAAATAGGAGGGAACACATTCAGTACTTC. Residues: CASSKNRREHIQYF.

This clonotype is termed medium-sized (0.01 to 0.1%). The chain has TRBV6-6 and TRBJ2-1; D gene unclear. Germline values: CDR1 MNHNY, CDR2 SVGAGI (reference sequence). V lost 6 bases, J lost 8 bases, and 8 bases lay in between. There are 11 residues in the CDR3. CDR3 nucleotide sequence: TGTGCCAGCAGGGACGTGGATGAGCAGTTCTTC. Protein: CASRDVDEQFF.

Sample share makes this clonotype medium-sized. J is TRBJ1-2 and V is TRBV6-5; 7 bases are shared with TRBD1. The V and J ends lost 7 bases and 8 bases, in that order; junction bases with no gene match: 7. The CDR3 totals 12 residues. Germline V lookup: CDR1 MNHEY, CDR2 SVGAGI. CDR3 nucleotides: TGTGCCAGCACCTCGACAGGGAGAGGCTACACCTTC. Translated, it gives CASTSTGRGYTF.

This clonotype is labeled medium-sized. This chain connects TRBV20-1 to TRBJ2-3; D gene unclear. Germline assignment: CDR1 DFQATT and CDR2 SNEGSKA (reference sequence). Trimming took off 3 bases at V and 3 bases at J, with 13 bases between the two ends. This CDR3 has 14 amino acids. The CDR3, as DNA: TGCAGTGCTAGCGAGCTAGGTGGGACAGATACGCAGTATTTT. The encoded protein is CSASELGGTDTQYF.

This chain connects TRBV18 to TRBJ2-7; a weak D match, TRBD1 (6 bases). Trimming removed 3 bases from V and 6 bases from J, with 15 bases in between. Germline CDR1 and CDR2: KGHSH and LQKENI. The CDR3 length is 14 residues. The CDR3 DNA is TGTGCCAGCTCACCCACAGGGTACTTCGGCGAGCAGTACTTC. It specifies CASSPTGYFGEQYF.

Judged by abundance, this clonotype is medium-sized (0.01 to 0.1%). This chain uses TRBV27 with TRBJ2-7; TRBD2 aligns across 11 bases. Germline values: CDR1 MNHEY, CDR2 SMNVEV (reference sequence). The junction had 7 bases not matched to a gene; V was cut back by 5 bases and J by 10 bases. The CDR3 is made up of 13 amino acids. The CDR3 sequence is CASSPGTSGYQYF. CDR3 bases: TGTGCCAGCAGTCCCGGGACTAGCGGATATCAGTACTTC.

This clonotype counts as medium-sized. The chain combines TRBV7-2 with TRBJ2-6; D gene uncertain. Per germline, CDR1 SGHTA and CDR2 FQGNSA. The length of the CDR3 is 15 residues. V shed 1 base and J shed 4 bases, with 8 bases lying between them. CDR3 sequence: CASSLDLSGANVLTF. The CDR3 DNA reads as TGTGCCAGCAGCTTAGATCTTTCCGGGGCCAACGTCCTGACTTTC.

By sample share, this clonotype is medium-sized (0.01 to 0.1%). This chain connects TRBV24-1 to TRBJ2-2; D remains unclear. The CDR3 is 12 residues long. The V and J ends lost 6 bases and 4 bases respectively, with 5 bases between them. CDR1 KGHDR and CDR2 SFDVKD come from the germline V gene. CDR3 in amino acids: CATSQVTGELFF. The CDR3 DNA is TGTGCCACCAGTCAGGTCACCGGGGAGCTGTTTTTT.

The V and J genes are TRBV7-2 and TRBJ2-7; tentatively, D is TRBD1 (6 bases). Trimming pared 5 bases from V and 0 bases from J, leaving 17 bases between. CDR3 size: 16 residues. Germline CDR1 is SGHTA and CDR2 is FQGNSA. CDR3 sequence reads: CASSLTQGQFSYEQYF. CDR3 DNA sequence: TGTGCCAGCAGCCTGACACAAGGACAGTTCTCCTACGAGCAGTACTTC.

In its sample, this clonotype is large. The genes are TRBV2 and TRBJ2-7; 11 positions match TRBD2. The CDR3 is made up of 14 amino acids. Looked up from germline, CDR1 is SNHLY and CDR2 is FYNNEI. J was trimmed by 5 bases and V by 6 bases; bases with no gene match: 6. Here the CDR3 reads CASSDSGGGNEQYF. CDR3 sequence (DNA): TGTGCCAGCAGCGATAGCGGGGGGGGCAACGAGCAGTACTTC.

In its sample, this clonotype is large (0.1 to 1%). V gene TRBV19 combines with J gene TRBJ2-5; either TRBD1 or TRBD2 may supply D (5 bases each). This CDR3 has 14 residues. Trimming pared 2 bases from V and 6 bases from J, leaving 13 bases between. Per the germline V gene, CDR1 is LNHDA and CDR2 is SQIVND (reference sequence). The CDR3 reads CASSIRGAGKTQYF. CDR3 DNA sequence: TGTGCCAGTAGTATACGGGGCGCTGGGAAGACCCAGTACTTC.

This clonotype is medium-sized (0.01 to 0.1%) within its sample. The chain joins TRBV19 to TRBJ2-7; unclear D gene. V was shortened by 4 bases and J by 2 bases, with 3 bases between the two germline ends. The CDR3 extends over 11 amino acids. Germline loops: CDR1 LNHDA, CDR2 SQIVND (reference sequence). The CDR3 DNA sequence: TGTGCCAGTAGTACCGCCTACGAGCAGTACTTC. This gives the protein CASSTAYEQYF.

The CDR3 nucleotides are TGTGCCAGTAGTATCAAAGAACGGCCGAATGAAAAACTGTTTTTT. It translates to CASSIKERPNEKLFF. V and J are TRBV19 and TRBJ1-4; the D is unclear. The CDR3 is 15 amino acids. CDR1 is LNHDA, CDR2 SQIVND, per germline (reference sequence). The V and J ends lost 3 bases and 5 bases respectively, with 13 bases between them. The variable domain in full, with the rest retrieved from reference TRBV19 and TRBJ1-4, is DGGITQSPKYLFRKEGQNVTLSCEQNLNHDAMYWYRQDPGQGLRLIYYSQIVNDFQKGDIAEGYSVSREKKESFPLTVTSAQKNPTAFYLCASSIKERPNEKLFFGSGTQLSVL.

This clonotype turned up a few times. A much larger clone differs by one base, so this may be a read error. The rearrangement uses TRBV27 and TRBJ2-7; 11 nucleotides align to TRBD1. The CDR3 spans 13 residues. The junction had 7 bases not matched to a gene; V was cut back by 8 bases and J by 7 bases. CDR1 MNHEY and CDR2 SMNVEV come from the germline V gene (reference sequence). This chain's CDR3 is CASRDRGAREQYF. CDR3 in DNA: TGTGCCAGCCGGGACAGGGGGGCTCGGGAGCAGTACTTC.

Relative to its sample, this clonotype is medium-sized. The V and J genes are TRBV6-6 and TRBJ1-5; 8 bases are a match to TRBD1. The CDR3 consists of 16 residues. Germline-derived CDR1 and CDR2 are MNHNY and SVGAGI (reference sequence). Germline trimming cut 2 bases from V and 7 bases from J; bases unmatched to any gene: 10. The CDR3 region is CASSYQGTGGTQPQHF. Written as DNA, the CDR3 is TGTGCCAGCAGTTACCAGGGGACAGGAGGGACCCAGCCCCAGCATTTT.

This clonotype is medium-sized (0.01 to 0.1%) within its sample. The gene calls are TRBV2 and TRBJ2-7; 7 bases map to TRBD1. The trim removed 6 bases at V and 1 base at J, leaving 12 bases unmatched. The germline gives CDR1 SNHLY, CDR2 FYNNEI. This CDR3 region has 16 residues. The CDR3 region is CASSGTLGQKSYEQYF. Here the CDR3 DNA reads TGTGCCAGCAGCGGCACCTTGGGACAGAAGTCCTACGAGCAGTACTTC.

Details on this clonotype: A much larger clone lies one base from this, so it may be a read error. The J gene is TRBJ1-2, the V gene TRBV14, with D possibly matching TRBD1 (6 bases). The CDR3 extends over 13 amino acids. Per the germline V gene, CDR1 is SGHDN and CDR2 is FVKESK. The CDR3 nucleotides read TGTGCCAGCAGCCGGACAGCTAACTATGGCTACGCCTTC. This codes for CASSRTANYGYAF.

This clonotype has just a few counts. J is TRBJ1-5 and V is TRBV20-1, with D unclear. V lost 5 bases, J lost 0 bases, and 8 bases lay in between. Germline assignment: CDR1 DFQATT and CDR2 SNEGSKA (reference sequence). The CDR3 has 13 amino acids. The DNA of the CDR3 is TGCAGTGCTGTAAGTTATAGCAATCAGCCCCAGCATTTT. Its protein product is CSAVSYSNQPQHF.